Below are 2 T cell receptor beta chains sequenced from a single sample in a study of response to subunit inactivated influenza vaccine. TCRdb independently ran MiXCR on the RT-PCR reads; one entry per CDR3 protein. The sample holds 530,000 or so distinct CDR3 sequences, around 15% seen once. Sequences were derived from PBMCs from blood, sampled roughly 12 days after vaccination. These TCRs come from a middle-aged man who received an inactivated influenza vaccine.

The genes are TRBV10-3 and TRBJ2-3; 9 nucleotides agree with TRBD2. With V trimmed by 6 bases and J by 0 bases, 4 bases remained unmatched. The CDR3 has 15 amino acids. The germline gives CDR1 ENHRY, CDR2 SYGVKD. CDR3 nucleotide sequence: TGTGCCATCAGGTCTAGCGGGGCCAGCACAGATACGCAGTATTTT. This codes for CAIRSSGASTDTQYF.

The chain uses TRBV20-1 and TRBJ2-1; D ambiguous. This CDR3 is 12 amino acids long. Germline V gives CDR1 DFQATT, CDR2 SNEGSKA (reference sequence). Trimming took off 3 bases at V and 9 bases at J, with 12 bases between the two ends. CDR3 in DNA: TGCAGTGCTAGGGGCCCCGCCGGTGAGCAGTTCTTC. This encodes CSARGPAGEQFF.